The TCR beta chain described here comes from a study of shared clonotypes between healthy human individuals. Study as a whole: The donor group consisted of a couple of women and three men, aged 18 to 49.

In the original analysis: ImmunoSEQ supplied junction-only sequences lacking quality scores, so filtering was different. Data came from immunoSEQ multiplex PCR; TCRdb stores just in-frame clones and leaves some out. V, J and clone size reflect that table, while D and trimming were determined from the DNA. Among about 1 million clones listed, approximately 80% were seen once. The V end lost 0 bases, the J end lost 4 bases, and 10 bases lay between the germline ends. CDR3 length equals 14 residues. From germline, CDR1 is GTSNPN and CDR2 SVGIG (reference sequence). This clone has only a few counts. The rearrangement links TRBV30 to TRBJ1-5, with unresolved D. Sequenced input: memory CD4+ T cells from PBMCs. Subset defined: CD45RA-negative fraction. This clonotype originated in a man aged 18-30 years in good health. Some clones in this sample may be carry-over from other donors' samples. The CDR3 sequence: CAWSVLTVNQPQHF. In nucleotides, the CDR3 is TGTGCCTGGAGTGTACTTACGGTTAATCAGCCCCAGCATTTT. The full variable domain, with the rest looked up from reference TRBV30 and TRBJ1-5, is SQTIHQWPATLVQPVGSPLSLECTVEGTSNPNLYWYRQAAGRGLQLLFYSVGIGQISSEVPQNLSASRPQDRQFILSSKKLLLSDSGFYLCAWSVLTVNQPQHFGDGTRLSIL.